Listed here are 6 T cell receptor beta chains from one sample, sequenced in a study of T cell responses to AZD1222 COVID-19 vaccine. Clones were sequenced by immunoSEQ multiplex PCR, and TCRdb holds only the in-frame ones, with some missing. The sample has about 140,000 clones, about 92% seen once. The sample consisted of peripheral blood, taken on day 0 of AZD1222 vaccination. Receptor source: an adult in good health.

V is TRBV4-1 and J is TRBJ1-5, with D maybe TRBD1 (5 bases). This CDR3 is 16 amino acids long. From germline, CDR1 is MGHRA and CDR2 YSYEKL. V was shortened by 1 base and J by 0 bases, with 10 bases between the two germline ends. The CDR3 DNA reads TGCGCCAGCAGCCAAGTAGAGGGGTATAGCAATCAGCCCCAGCATTTT. This translates into CASSQVEGYSNQPQHF.

The chain recombines TRBV6-2 or TRBV6-3 with TRBJ1-2; D unclear. This CDR3 region has 12 residues. Germline CDR1 is MNHEY and CDR2 is SVGEGT. The V gene lost 6 bases and the J gene lost 3 bases, with 8 bases spanning the gap. DNA of the CDR3: TGTGCCAGCAGCGCAACTCACTATGGCTACACCTTC. It is translated as CASSATHYGYTF.

This chain joins TRBV5-1 and TRBJ2-2; 8 nucleotides match TRBD1. This CDR3 contains 14 residues. Germline V CDR1 and CDR2: SGHRS, YFSETQ. The CDR3, as DNA: TGCGCTTCTCGGGACAGGTTGAACACCGGGGAGCTGTTTTTT. Its protein is CASRDRLNTGELFF.

CDR3 sequence reads: CASSLESNQPQHF. The CDR3 DNA reads as TGTGCCAGCAGCTTAGAAAGCAATCAGCCCCAGCATTTT. The V gene is TRBV2, the J gene TRBJ1-5; D is unresolved. CDR1 is SNHLY and CDR2 is FYNNEI in the germline V gene. This CDR3 has 13 residues. Trimming took 6 bases from V and 1 from J, leaving 7 bases between them.

The chain recombines TRBV5-5 with TRBJ1-1; a possible D gene is TRBD1 (6 bases). CDR1 is SGHKS, CDR2 YYEKEE, per germline (reference sequence). V dropped 4 bases and J dropped 4 bases, with 23 bases sitting between them. CDR3 length: 17 residues. The CDR3 protein is CASSLFFTRRGGTEAFF. The CDR3, as DNA: TGTGCCAGCAGCCTCTTTTTCACTCGGCGAGGGGGCACTGAAGCTTTCTTT. Drawing the rest from reference TRBV5-5 and TRBJ1-1, the complete variable domain is DAGVTQSPTHLIKTRGQQVTLRCSPISGHKSVSWYQQVLGQGPQFIFQYYEKEERGRGNFPDRFSARQFPNYSSELNVNALLLGDSALYLCASSLFFTRRGGTEAFFGQGTRLTVV.

This rearrangement joins TRBV3-1 (or the pseudogene TRBV3-2) to TRBJ1-6; D not certain. The CDR3 covers 12 residues. V dropped 0 bases and J dropped 14 bases, with 8 bases sitting between them. CDR1 and CDR2 from the germline V gene are LGHDT and YNNKEL (reference sequence). This chain's CDR3 is CASSQEMRALHF. Written as DNA, the CDR3 is TGTGCCAGCAGCCAAGAGATGAGGGCCCTCCACTTT.